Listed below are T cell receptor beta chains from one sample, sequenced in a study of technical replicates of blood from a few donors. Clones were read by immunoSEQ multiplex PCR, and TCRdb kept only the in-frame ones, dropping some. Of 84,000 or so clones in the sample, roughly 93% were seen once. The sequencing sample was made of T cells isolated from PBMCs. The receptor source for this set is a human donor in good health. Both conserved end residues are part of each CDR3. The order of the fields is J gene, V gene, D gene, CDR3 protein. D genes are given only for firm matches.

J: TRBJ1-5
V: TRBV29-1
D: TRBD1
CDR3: CSVADRGNQPQHF

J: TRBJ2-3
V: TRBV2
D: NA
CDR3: CASSFPDTQYF

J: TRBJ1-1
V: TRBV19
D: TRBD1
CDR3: CASKGQGSGTEAFF

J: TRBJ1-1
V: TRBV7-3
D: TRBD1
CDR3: CASRSQGDRGSEAFF

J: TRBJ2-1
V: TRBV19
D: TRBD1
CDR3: CASRVQGQGNEQFF

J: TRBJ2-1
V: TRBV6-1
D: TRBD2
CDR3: CASSRLAGGNEQFF

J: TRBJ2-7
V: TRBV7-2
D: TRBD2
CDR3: CASSTESTSGGGQQYF

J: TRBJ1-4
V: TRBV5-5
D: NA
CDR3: CASSLADSSHEKLFF

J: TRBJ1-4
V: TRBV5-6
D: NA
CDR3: CASRLGGSEKLFF

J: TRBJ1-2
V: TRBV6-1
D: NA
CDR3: CASSVQRQGAPLRYGYTF

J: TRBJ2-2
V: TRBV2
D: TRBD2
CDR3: CASRGLAGPTGELFF

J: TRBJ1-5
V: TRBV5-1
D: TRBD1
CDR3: CASSLGQGVEQPQHF

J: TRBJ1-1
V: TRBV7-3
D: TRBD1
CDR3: CASSSQPTPGQGANTEAFF

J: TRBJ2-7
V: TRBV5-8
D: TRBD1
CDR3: CASESLYPGQAFF

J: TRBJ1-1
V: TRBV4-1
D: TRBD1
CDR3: CASSHRTGRENTEAFF

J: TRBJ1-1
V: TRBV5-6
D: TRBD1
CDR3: CASSLGGGTGLEAFF

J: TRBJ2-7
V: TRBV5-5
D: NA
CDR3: CASSPGVASDEQYF

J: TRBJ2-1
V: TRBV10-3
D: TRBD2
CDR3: CATGPRGDVDEQFF

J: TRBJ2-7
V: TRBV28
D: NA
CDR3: CASSGSYEQYF

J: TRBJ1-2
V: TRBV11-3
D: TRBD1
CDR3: CASSLQGQGAFGYTF

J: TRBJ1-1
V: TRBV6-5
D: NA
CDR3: CASSNRQTTEAFF

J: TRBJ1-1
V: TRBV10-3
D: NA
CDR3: CAISLGGHTEAFF

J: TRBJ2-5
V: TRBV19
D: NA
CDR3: CASSISTKETQYF

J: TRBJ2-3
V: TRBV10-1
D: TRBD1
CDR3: CASSDTGTGDTDTQYF